A selection of T cell receptor beta chains follows, all from one sample in a study of Graves' ophthalmopathy and Graves' hyperthyroidism. Using its own MiXCR run on the multiplex PCR reads, TCRdb lists one record per CDR3 protein. Of hundreds of thousands of distinct CDR3 sequences in the sample, roughly 20% are singletons; the top ten hold approximately 7%. The specimen was peripheral blood. All receptors come from a woman aged 18 to 35 with stable Graves' hyperthyroidism. Some clones in this sample may be carry-over from other donors' samples. Each CDR3 is given with its conserved first and last residue. Each record gives: J gene, D gene, V gene, clone size, CDR3 DNA, CDR3 protein. D genes are given only for firm matches. Some rows mark clone size as missing; the rest say once, few, many or name a class of expanded clone.

TRBJ2-5 TRBD2 TRBV30 many TGTGCCTGGAGTGCCGGGATAGCGGGAAGGGCCCAGTACTTC CAWSAGIAGRAQYF
TRBJ1-2 . TRBV2 many TGTGCCAGCCATCCCTTCGGACAGAGTGGCTACACCTTC CASHPFGQSGYTF
TRBJ2-7 . TRBV7-9 many TGTGCCAGCAGCTTGACAGGAGGGAGGCCCGAGCAGTACTTC CASSLTGGRPEQYF
TRBJ2-4 . TRBV19 few TGTGCCAGTAGTATAGGTCAGAAAAACATTCAGTACTTC CASSIGQKNIQYF
TRBJ1-1 . TRBV7-2 many TGTGCCAGCAGCTTAGTTGGGACAACGGACACTGAAGCTTTCTTT CASSLVGTTDTEAFF
TRBJ1-2 . TRBV15 many TGTGCCACCAGCAGAGATCGGGACGCAAGCTATGGCTACACCTTC CATSRDRDASYGYTF
TRBJ2-7 TRBD1 TRBV20-1 . TGCAGTGCTAGAACAATACGGGGACAGACCTGGGGGGAGCAGTACTTC CSARTIRGQTWGEQYF
TRBJ2-7 . TRBV27 many TGTGCCAGCAGTCCCCCCCCGTGGGACGGGAGCTCCTACGAGCAGTACTTC CASSPPPWDGSSYEQYF
TRBJ1-5 . TRBV6-1 many TGTGCCAGCAGGCGGACCGGTGACGCGGGGCCCCAGCATTTT CASRRTGDAGPQHF
TRBJ2-3 . TRBV29-1 few TGCAGCGTTGATGGGGGAGTCAACACAGATACGCAGTATTTT CSVDGGVNTDTQYF
TRBJ1-1 TRBD1 TRBV5-1 few TGCGCCAGCAGCTTAGGACAGGGGTCCTACACTGAAGCTTTCTTT CASSLGQGSYTEAFF
TRBJ1-5 TRBD1 TRBV6-1 many TGTGCCAGCAGTGAAGAGGCAGGGGGCGGCCAGCCCCAGCATTTT CASSEEAGGGQPQHF
TRBJ2-7 . TRBV28 many TGTGCCAGCAGTTTACTAGCGCAAGAATACTACGAGCAGTACTTC CASSLLAQEYYEQYF
TRBJ2-7 . TRBV28 . TGTGCCAGCAGCCCCCGACAAGTATTAACCTACGAGCAGTACTTC CASSPRQVLTYEQYF
TRBJ2-6 . TRBV30 few TGTGCCTGGAGTCGGGGCGCTGGGGCCAACGTCCTGACTTTC CAWSRGAGANVLTF
TRBJ1-1 . TRBV6-1 many TGTGCCAGCAGTGGTATGACGGTGAACACTGAAGCTTTCTTT CASSGMTVNTEAFF
TRBJ2-2 . TRBV7-9 . TGTGCCAGCAGCAGAGATTTGGCAGGGGAGCTGTTTTTT CASSRDLAGELFF
TRBJ1-1 . TRBV6-1 . TGTGCCAGCAGTCAAATCCTGGCCCGAGCTAACACTGAAGCTTTCTTT CASSQILARANTEAFF
TRBJ1-1 TRBD1 TRBV24-1 many TGTGCCACCAGAACAGGGGGCTCGAACACTGAAGCTTTCTTT CATRTGGSNTEAFF
TRBJ1-2 . TRBV6-5 few TGTGCCAGCAGTTACCCCCCAGGGTATGGCTACACCTTC CASSYPPGYGYTF
TRBJ2-1 . TRBV2 . TGTGCCAGCAGTTATCGACCTGGAGGTGAGCAGTTCTTC CASSYRPGGEQFF
TRBJ2-5 TRBD1 TRBV6-1 few TGTGCCAGTGGGACAGGGCGACCACAAGAGACCCAGTACTTC CASGTGRPQETQYF
TRBJ2-7 TRBD2 TRBV28 many TGTGCCAGCAGTTTGAGCGGGAGTGGGGCCGAAGAGCAGTACTTC CASSLSGSGAEEQYF
TRBJ2-5 . TRBV28 many TGTGCCAGCAGTTTCACCCGGGGCCAACAAGAGACCCAGTACTTC CASSFTRGQQETQYF